Below are 7 T cell receptor beta chains sequenced from a single sample in a study of Tregs in tolerant kidney transplant recipients. Generated by immunoSEQ multiplex PCR, the TCRdb table keeps only in-frame clones and is missing some. In the table there are approximately 93,000 clones, roughly 93% of which are singletons. The sequenced sample was CD4+ T cells from blood, obtained before the transplant. These receptors originate from a human donor who received a combined kidney and bone marrow transplant.

V and J are TRBV6-6 and TRBJ1-5, with 9 nucleotides matching TRBD1. The CDR3 is 15 residues long. With 3 bases clipped from V and 4 bases from J, the junction kept 4 bases outside the gene matches. The V gene's germline CDR1 is MNHNY and CDR2 SVGAGI (reference sequence). CDR3 amino acids: CASSYAGTGNQPQHF. Written as DNA, the CDR3 is TGTGCCAGCAGTTATGCGGGGACAGGGAATCAGCCCCAGCATTTT.

This chain uses TRBV2 with TRBJ2-3; possibly TRBD1 for D (5 bases). Trimming left V 4 bases short and J 5 bases short, with 13 bases between. This CDR3 has 14 amino acids. Germline V gene sequence: CDR1 SNHLY, CDR2 FYNNEI. CDR3 sequence (DNA): TGTGCCAGCAGTGCGGGCAGGCAGGGAGATACGCAGTATTTT. It codes for CASSAGRQGDTQYF. The full variable domain, its missing parts supplied by reference TRBV2 and TRBJ2-3, is EPEVTQTPSHQVTQMGQEVILRCVPISNHLYFYWYRQILGQKVEFLVSFYNNEISEKSEIFDDQFSVERPDGSNFTLKIRSTKLEDSAMYFCASSAGRQGDTQYFGPGTRLTVL.

The rearrangement joins TRBV7-2 to TRBJ2-7, with 7 bases that match TRBD2. CDR1 SGHTA and CDR2 FQGNSA come from the germline V gene. The CDR3 is made up of 13 amino acids. With V trimmed by 5 bases and J by 3 bases, 4 bases remained unmatched. CDR3 sequence reads: CASSTGLNYEQYF. For the CDR3, the DNA is TGTGCCAGCAGCACGGGACTAAACTACGAGCAGTACTTC.

The J gene is TRBJ1-2, the V gene TRBV28; D is possibly TRBD1 (5 bases). CDR3 length: 16 amino acids. Germline V gene data show CDR1 as MDHEN and CDR2 as SYDVKM. Trimming pared 7 bases from V and 3 bases from J, leaving 21 bases between. In nucleotides, the CDR3 is TGTGCCAGCACCGACCCAGCTCGGGGGTTCTACTATGGCTACACCTTC. It specifies CASTDPARGFYYGYTF.

This chain links TRBV10-3 with TRBJ1-2; the match to TRBD1 covers 7 bases. Germline-derived CDR1 and CDR2 are ENHRY and SYGVKD. CDR3 length: 16 residues. Losses at the gene ends were 1 base for V and 7 bases for J; bases not matched to a gene: 12. CDR3 sequence reads: CAISEFVEGGISGYTF. The CDR3 DNA reads as TGTGCCATCAGTGAGTTTGTTGAAGGGGGCATCAGTGGCTACACCTTC.

This rearrangement joins TRBV18 to TRBJ2-7, with D hard to call. Trimming stripped 2 bases from V and 3 bases from J, with 8 bases between. The CDR3 covers 13 residues. From germline, CDR1 is KGHSH and CDR2 LQKENI. The CDR3 sequence is CASSPSGGYEQYF. In nucleotides, the CDR3 is TGTGCCAGCTCACCATCCGGTGGCTACGAGCAGTACTTC.

This chain connects TRBV19 to TRBJ2-1, with a weak D call TRBD1 (6 bases). The CDR3 runs to 15 residues. Trimming left V 0 bases short and J 3 bases short, with 9 bases between. The germline gives CDR1 LNHDA, CDR2 SQIVND (reference sequence). CDR3 sequence reads: CASSIEGHLYNEQFF. CDR3 nucleotides: TGTGCCAGTAGTATAGAGGGACACCTCTACAATGAGCAGTTCTTC. The whole variable domain, filled in from reference TRBV19 and TRBJ2-1, reads DGGITQSPKYLFRKEGQNVTLSCEQNLNHDAMYWYRQDPGQGLRLIYYSQIVNDFQKGDIAEGYSVSREKKESFPLTVTSAQKNPTAFYLCASSIEGHLYNEQFFGPGTRLTVL.